This T cell receptor (beta chain) was retrieved from a study of beta chain features in type 1 diabetes. Looking at the study overall: Cell yields, gender and age were comparable in patients and healthy donors. Whole-study findings and limits: Naive, central memory and Treg TCRB repertoires seemed to resemble each other more closely in patients than they did in healthy donors. Type 1 diabetes patients had TCRB CDR3s that were shorter (moderately but significantly so) in all four CD4+ subsets.

Expressed TCRB transcripts were sequenced because the isolated RNA had all been reverse transcribed beforehand. The method was immunoSEQ multiplex PCR; TCRdb's version includes in-frame clones alone and lacks a portion of them. The sample has 630,000 or so clones, 11% to 15% seen once. Points on this clone: Its target is not known.

CDR1 is SGDLS, CDR2 YYNGEE, per germline. There are 15 residues in the CDR3. The ends were cut back, 4 bases at V and 4 bases at J, with 17 bases in the middle. There was one heparinised blood draw per donor, averaging about 116 mL. The receptor was derived from a man aged 18 to 29 with type 1 diabetes. Sequencing was performed on naive CD4+ T cells from blood. The V call is TRBV9, the J call TRBJ1-1; D remains unclear. This CDR3 is CASSPVEVRGTEAFF. The CDR3, as DNA: TGTGCCAGCAGCCCTGTCGAAGTTCGGGGCACTGAAGCTTTCTTT.